One sample yielded the 15 T cell receptor beta chains listed below, sequenced in a study of OX40 agonist ivuxolimab in advanced cancers. Profiled with immunoSEQ multiplex PCR; TCRdb holds only in-frame clones, not every one. The data show 55,000 to 70,000 clones, more than 70% seen once. This sample comprised CD4+ or CD8+ T cells sorted from blood, obtained in a trial of the OX40 agonist ivuxolimab. These receptors originate from an adult with an advanced solid tumor such as melanoma, head and neck, liver or kidney cancer.

The sample holds one count of this clone. The chain couples TRBV9 to TRBJ1-6; unclear D gene. The V end lost 3 bases, the J end lost 3 bases, and 7 bases lay between the germline ends. Germline loops: CDR1 SGDLS, CDR2 YYNGEE. This CDR3 contains 14 residues. The CDR3 sequence: CASSEEVYNSPLHF. CDR3 DNA: TGTGCCAGCAGCGAGGAAGTCTATAATTCACCCCTCCACTTT.

This chain links TRBV28 with TRBJ1-4; no definite D call. The CDR3 contains 14 residues. Germline V gene lookup returns CDR1 MDHEN and CDR2 SYDVKM. The V end was cut by 6 bases, the J end by 4 bases, with 12 bases between. The CDR3 loop reads CASSSGQYNEKLFF. Here the CDR3 DNA reads TGTGCCAGCAGCTCCGGGCAATATAATGAAAAACTGTTTTTT.

V gene TRBV28 combines with J gene TRBJ2-3, with D perhaps TRBD2 (7 bases). The CDR3 spans 14 residues. Germline V gene data show CDR1 as MDHEN and CDR2 as SYDVKM. V lost 6 bases and J 2 bases, leaving 12 bases between the germline ends. CDR3 sequence: CASRGGAHTDTQYF. CDR3 coding DNA: TGTGCCAGCAGGGGGGGGGCACACACAGATACGCAGTATTTT.

The chain combines TRBV30 with TRBJ1-6; no clear D gene. There are 11 residues in the CDR3. Germline assignment: CDR1 GTSNPN and CDR2 SVGIG (reference sequence). The germline V and J ends were trimmed by 5 bases and 8 bases, with 7 bases remaining between them. The CDR3 region is CAWDKDSPLHF. The CDR3 DNA is TGTGCCTGGGACAAGGATTCACCCCTCCACTTT.

This chain uses TRBV30 with TRBJ1-1; D is possibly TRBD1 (6 bases). Between the trimmed V and J ends, which lost 3 bases and 11 bases, there was a span of 13 bases. Per germline, CDR1 GTSNPN and CDR2 SVGIG (reference sequence). The CDR3 consists of 11 residues. In DNA, the CDR3 is TGTGCCTGGAGCCAGGGGACGGCCGCTTTCTTT. This translates into CAWSQGTAAFF.

This clone was found a few times. CDR3 protein: CAWSRSVGGYTDTQYF. CDR3 bases: TGTGCCTGGAGTCGGTCTGTAGGGGGGTATACAGATACGCAGTATTTT. The rearrangement uses TRBV30 and TRBJ2-3; D may be TRBD1 or TRBD2 (6 bases each). Per germline, CDR1 GTSNPN and CDR2 SVGIG (reference sequence). V was clipped by 2 bases and J by 3 bases, with 18 bases between them. The CDR3 sequence is 16 residues long.

This clone was counted a single time. This chain links TRBV18 with TRBJ2-2, with a tentative D call TRBD2 (6 bases). The germline V gene encodes CDR1 KGHSH and CDR2 LQKENI. Trimming shortened V by 3 bases and J by 2 bases, and 16 bases separated the two germline ends. The CDR3 consists of 17 residues. The CDR3 reads CASSPVGVRGNTGELFF. Here the CDR3 DNA reads TGTGCCAGCTCACCGGTAGGAGTGCGGGGCAACACCGGGGAGCTGTTTTTT. Filled out from reference TRBV18 and TRBJ2-2, the complete variable domain reads NAGVMQNPRHLVRRRGQEARLRCSPMKGHSHVYWYRQLPEEGLKFMVYLQKENIIDESGMPKERFSAEFPKEGPSILRIQQVVRGDSAAYFCASSPVGVRGNTGELFFGEGSRLTVL.

This clone was seen just once. This specimen includes other DNA sequences encoding the same CDR3. This rearrangement joins TRBV19 to TRBJ2-6; the D is unclear. V was clipped by 6 bases and J by 4 bases, with 10 bases between them. This CDR3 contains 14 residues. Germline V lookup: CDR1 LNHDA, CDR2 SQIVND (reference sequence). The DNA for the CDR3 is TGTGCCAGTAGCCAAGGGCCCGGGGCCAACGTCCTGACTTTC. Amino acid sequence: CASSQGPGANVLTF.

The V gene is TRBV18, the J gene TRBJ2-7; D tentatively reads TRBD1 or TRBD2 (5 bases each). Germline assignment: CDR1 KGHSH and CDR2 LQKENI. The CDR3 loop spans 15 amino acids. V was shortened by 3 bases and J by 4 bases, with 16 bases between the two germline ends. Written as DNA, the CDR3 is TGTGCCAGCTCACCTGCGGGCCGAGGGGCTTACGAGCAGTACTTC. It codes for CASSPAGRGAYEQYF.

The chain links TRBV4-1 to TRBJ2-7, with D perhaps matching TRBD1 or TRBD2 (5 bases each). V lost 1 base and J lost 3, with 16 bases in between. The CDR3 loop spans 16 amino acids. Germline V CDR1 and CDR2: MGHRA, YSYEKL. The CDR3 sequence: CASSQVSRTGLYEQYF. The CDR3 nucleotides are TGCGCCAGCAGCCAAGTTTCTAGGACGGGGCTCTACGAGCAGTACTTC.

This rearrangement joins TRBV15 to TRBJ2-5; D unclear. Between the trimmed V and J ends, which lost 0 bases and 4 bases, there was a span of 12 bases. There are 15 residues in the CDR3. CDR1 and CDR2 (germline): LNHNV, YYDKDF (reference sequence). The CDR3 DNA sequence: TGTGCCACCAGCAGAGATCCGTGGGTGGGAGAGACCCAGTACTTC. This encodes CATSRDPWVGETQYF.

This rearrangement joins TRBV25-1 to TRBJ2-3; D gene unclear. Trimming took off 1 base at V and 4 bases at J, with 15 bases between the two ends. This CDR3 contains 16 residues. Germline CDR1 MGHDK, CDR2 SYGVNS. CDR3 sequence: CASSEFEASPADTQYF. The CDR3 DNA sequence: TGTGCCAGCAGTGAATTCGAGGCTTCACCAGCAGATACGCAGTATTTT.

CDR3 bases: TGCGCCAGTTCCCCGACACCGGTCGAGTACGAGCAGTACTTC. Its protein product is CASSPTPVEYEQYF. The genes are TRBV5-1 and TRBJ2-7; the D is unclear. The germline V and J ends were trimmed by 8 bases and 4 bases, with 19 bases remaining between them. There are 14 residues in the CDR3. Looked up from germline, CDR1 is SGHRS and CDR2 is YFSETQ.

This clone was seen only once. J is TRBJ2-1 and V is TRBV6-5; D may be TRBD1 or TRBD2 (6 bases each). Trimming removed 7 bases at V and 9 bases at J, with 13 bases between. Germline V gene sequence: CDR1 MNHEY, CDR2 SVGAGI. The CDR3 loop spans 12 amino acids. CDR3 sequence: CASTKQGGEQFF. As DNA, the CDR3 is TGTGCCAGCACTAAACAGGGAGGTGAGCAGTTCTTC.

V and J are TRBV5-1 and TRBJ1-6, with D unclear. Germline assignment: CDR1 SGHRS and CDR2 YFSETQ. This CDR3 has 17 residues. Trimming removed 1 base from V and 14 bases from J, with 25 bases in between. In DNA form, the CDR3 reads TGCGCCAGCAGCTTGTCCTTGAGAGGGCGATCCTCAGGCTCCCTCCACTTT. It yields the protein CASSLSLRGRSSGSLHF.